The T cell receptor beta chain under discussion was sequenced for a study of a mutant IDH1 vaccine in newly diagnosed glioma. The CDR3 has 14 residues. V gave up 5 bases and J gave up 2 bases; unmatched junction bases: 6. Per germline, CDR1 PRHDT and CDR2 FYEKMQ (reference sequence). The assay was immunoSEQ multiplex PCR, and TCRdb's table has in-frame clones only and misses some. This repertoire shows some 67,000 clones, around 80% found once; its top ten account for about 4.8%. This clone was observed a single time. Described time point: baseline, week 1 (first vaccination visit). The treatment is: pre-vaccination baseline after standard-of-care therapy. Donors had new WHO grade 3 or 4 IDH1-mutant, ATRX-lost astrocytomas.

The source of this sequence is a young woman with glioma. Some clones in this sample may be carry-over from other donors' samples. Specimen: peripheral blood mononuclear cells (PBMCs), collected from a glioma patient treated with radiotherapy, temozolomide or both. The gene calls are TRBV13 and TRBJ2-7; 7 bases align to TRBD1. The CDR3 loop reads CASSARDRPYEQYF. In DNA, the CDR3 is TGTGCCAGCAGCGCCCGGGACAGACCCTACGAGCAGTACTTC.